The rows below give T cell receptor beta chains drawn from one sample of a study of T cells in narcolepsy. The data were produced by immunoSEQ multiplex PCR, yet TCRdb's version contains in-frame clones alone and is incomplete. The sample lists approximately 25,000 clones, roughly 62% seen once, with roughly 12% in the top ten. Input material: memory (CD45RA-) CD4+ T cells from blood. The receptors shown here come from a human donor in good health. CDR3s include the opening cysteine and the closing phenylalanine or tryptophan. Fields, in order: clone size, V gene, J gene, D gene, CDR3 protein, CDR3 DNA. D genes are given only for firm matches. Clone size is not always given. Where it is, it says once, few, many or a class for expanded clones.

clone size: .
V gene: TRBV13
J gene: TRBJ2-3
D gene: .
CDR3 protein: CASSLALINTQYF
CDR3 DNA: TGTGCCAGCAGCTTAGCCTTAATCAATACGCAGTATTTT

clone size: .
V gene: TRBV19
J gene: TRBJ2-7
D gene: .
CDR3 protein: CASSWTAYTYEQYF
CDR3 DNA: TGTGCCAGTAGTTGGACAGCCTATACCTACGAGCAGTACTTC

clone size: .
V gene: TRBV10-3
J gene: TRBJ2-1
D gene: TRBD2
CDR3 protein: CATLGTSVTPYYNEQFF
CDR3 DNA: TGTGCCACCCTCGGGACTAGCGTTACCCCCTACTACAATGAGCAGTTCTTC

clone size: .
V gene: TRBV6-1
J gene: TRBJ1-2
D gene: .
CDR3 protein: CASSEARRSRDLGYTF
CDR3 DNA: TGTGCCAGCAGTGAAGCGAGACGATCGCGCGACCTAGGCTACACCTTC

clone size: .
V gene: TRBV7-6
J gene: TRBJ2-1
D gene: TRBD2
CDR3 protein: CASSLAGGINEQFF
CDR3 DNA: TGTGCCAGCAGCTTAGCGGGAGGGATAAATGAGCAGTTCTTC

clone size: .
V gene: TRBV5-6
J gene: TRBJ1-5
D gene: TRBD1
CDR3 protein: CASSKTGDSQPQHF
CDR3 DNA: TGTGCCAGCAGCAAGACAGGGGACAGTCAGCCCCAGCATTTT

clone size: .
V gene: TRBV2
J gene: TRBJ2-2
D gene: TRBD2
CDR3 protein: CASSGYGGVLFF
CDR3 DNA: TGTGCCAGCAGTGGGTACGGGGGGGTGCTGTTTTTT

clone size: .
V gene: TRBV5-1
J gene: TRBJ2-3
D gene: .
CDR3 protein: CASSLGIGTSTDTQYF
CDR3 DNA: TGCGCCAGCAGCTTGGGGATCGGGACTAGCACAGATACGCAGTATTTT

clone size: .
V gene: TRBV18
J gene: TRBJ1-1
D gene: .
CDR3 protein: CASSPGLNTEAFF
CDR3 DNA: TGTGCCAGCTCACCAGGCCTGAACACTGAAGCTTTCTTT

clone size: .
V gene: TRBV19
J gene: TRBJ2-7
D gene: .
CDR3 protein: CASLGRDTYEQYF
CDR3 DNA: TGTGCCAGCCTCGGCCGGGACACCTACGAGCAGTACTTC

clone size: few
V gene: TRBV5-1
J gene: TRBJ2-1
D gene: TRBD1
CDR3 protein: CASSYWTGGNEQFF
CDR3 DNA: TGCGCCAGCAGCTATTGGACAGGGGGGAATGAGCAGTTCTTC

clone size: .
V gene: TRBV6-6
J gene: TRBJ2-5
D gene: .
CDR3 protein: CASSLQGLEETQYF
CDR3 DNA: TGTGCCAGCAGTTTGCAAGGCCTTGAAGAGACCCAGTACTTC

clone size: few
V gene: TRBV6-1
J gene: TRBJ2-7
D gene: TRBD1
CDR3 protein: CAGGTGFYEQYF
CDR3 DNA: TGTGCCGGGGGGACAGGGTTTTACGAGCAGTACTTC

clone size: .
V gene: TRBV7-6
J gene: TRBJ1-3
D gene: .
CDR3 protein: CASSLDPSGSGNTIYF
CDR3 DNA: TGTGCCAGCAGCTTAGACCCCTCCGGGTCTGGAAACACCATATATTTT

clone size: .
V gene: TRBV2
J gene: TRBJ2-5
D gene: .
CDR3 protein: CASSGTIQGYQETQYF
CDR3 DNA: TGTGCCAGCAGTGGGACCATCCAGGGATACCAAGAGACCCAGTACTTC

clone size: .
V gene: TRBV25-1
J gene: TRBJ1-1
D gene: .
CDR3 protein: CASSGPTGTYTEAFF
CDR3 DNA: TGTGCCAGCAGTGGCCCTACAGGGACTTACACTGAAGCTTTCTTT

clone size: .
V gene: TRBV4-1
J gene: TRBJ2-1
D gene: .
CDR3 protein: CASSQDWGPNEQFF
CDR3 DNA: TGCGCCAGCAGCCAAGATTGGGGACCCAATGAGCAGTTCTTC

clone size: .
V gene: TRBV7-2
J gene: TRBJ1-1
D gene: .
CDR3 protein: CASRQGGSNTEAFF
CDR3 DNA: TGTGCCAGCAGACAGGGTGGATCGAACACTGAAGCTTTCTTT

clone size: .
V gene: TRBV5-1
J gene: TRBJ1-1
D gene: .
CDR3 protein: CASSGRGLQNTEAFF
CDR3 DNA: TGCGCCAGCAGCGGGAGGGGACTTCAGAACACTGAAGCTTTCTTT

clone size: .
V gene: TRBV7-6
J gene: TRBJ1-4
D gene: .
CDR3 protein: CASSLDGGGTNEKLFF
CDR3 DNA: TGTGCCAGCAGCTTAGACGGGGGAGGAACTAATGAAAAACTGTTTTTT

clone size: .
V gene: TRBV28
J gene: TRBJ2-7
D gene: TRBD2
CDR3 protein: CASSSSRLAGYLF
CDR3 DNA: TGTGCCAGCAGTTCCTCCCGACTAGCGGGGTACCTCTTC

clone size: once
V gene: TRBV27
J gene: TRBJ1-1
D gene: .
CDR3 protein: CASSLLPGMSEAFF
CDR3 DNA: TGTGCCAGCAGTCTCCTACCGGGTATGTCTGAAGCTTTCTTT

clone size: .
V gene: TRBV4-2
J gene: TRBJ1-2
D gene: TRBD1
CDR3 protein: CASSQPGQGSYGYTF
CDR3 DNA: TGTGCCAGCAGCCAACCAGGACAGGGGAGCTATGGCTACACCTTC